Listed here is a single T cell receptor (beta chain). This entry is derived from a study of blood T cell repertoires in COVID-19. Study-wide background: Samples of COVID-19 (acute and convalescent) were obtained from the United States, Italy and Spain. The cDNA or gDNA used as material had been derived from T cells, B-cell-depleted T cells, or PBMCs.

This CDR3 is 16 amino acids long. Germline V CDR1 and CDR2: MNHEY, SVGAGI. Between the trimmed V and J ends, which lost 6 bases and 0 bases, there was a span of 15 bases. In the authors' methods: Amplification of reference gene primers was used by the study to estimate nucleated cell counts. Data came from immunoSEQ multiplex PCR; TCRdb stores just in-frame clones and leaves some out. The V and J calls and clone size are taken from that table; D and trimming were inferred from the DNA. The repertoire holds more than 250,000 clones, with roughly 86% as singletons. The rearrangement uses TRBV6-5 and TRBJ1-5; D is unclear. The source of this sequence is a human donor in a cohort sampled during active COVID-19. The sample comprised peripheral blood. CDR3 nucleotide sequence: TGTGCCAGCAGCTACAAAACGGGAGTTAGCAATCAGCCCCAGCATTTT. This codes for CASSYKTGVSNQPQHF.